Following are 27 T cell receptor beta chains from one sample sequenced in a study of Ad26.COV2.S vaccination and SARS-CoV-2 variants. Assay: immunoSEQ multiplex PCR; the TCRdb copy retains only in-frame clones and omits some. The sample has over 110,000 clones, 86% seen once; the top ten hold 4% to 6%. Sample: peripheral blood, taken after recovery from COVID-19. The origin of the receptors is a human donor who had recovered from COVID-19.

This chain links TRBV11-2 with TRBJ1-1; D is undetermined. V lost 6 bases and J 5 bases, leaving 16 bases between the germline ends. CDR1 is SGHAT, CDR2 FQNNGV, per germline. The CDR3 is made up of 14 amino acids. The CDR3 nucleotides read TGTGCCAGCAGTCAGGACGCCCAAAGAACTGAAGCTTTCTTT. Translated: CASSQDAQRTEAFF.

The chain recombines TRBV14 with TRBJ2-7; 7 bases line up with TRBD2. There are 13 residues in the CDR3. The junction had 2 bases not matched to a gene; V was cut back by 4 bases and J by 2 bases. In germline, CDR1 is SGHDN, CDR2 FVKESK. In DNA, the CDR3 is TGTGCCAGCAGCCCCGGACTAGCCTACGAGCAGTACTTC. Its translation: CASSPGLAYEQYF.

The chain is built from TRBV4-3 and TRBJ1-6; D possibly corresponds to TRBD1 (5 bases). CDR1 is LGHNA and CDR2 is YSLEER in the germline V gene. The CDR3 sequence is 17 residues long. The V end lost 0 bases, the J end lost 3 bases, and 12 bases lay between the germline ends. The CDR3 loop is CASSQDWDVDYNSPLHF. CDR3 DNA sequence: TGCGCCAGCAGCCAAGATTGGGACGTAGACTATAATTCACCCCTCCACTTT.

The genes are TRBV5-6 and TRBJ1-1; D is uncertain. Trimming cost V 1 base and J 5 bases, with 9 bases left between them. This CDR3 has 13 amino acids. Germline CDR1 and CDR2: SGHDT and YYEEEE. In DNA form, the CDR3 reads TGTGCCAGCAGCTTGCTTGGGTGGACTGAAGCTTTCTTT. Encoded protein: CASSLLGWTEAFF. Using reference TRBV5-6 and TRBJ1-1 for the parts outside the CDR3, the full variable domain is DAGVTQSPTHLIKTRGQQVTLRCSPKSGHDTVSWYQQALGQGPQFIFQYYEEEERQRGNFPDRFSGHQFPNYSSELNVNALLLGDSALYLCASSLLGWTEAFFGQGTRLTVV.

The chain is built from TRBV2 and TRBJ2-5; D gene uncertain. Germline assignment: CDR1 SNHLY and CDR2 FYNNEI. V dropped 6 bases and J dropped 0 bases, with 5 bases sitting between them. This CDR3 region has 12 residues. The CDR3: CASRTYQETQYF. In DNA, the CDR3 is TGTGCCAGCAGGACCTACCAAGAGACCCAGTACTTC.

The chain combines TRBV7-6 with TRBJ2-5; maybe TRBD2 (5 bases). The CDR3 has 14 amino acids. Germline V gives CDR1 SGHVS, CDR2 FNYEAQ. Trimming removed 2 bases at V and 5 bases at J, with 12 bases between. In nucleotides, the CDR3 is TGTGCCAGCAGCTTACCGGAGGTCTGGGAGACCCAGTACTTC. It is translated as CASSLPEVWETQYF.

This sequence joins TRBV28 and TRBJ2-5; TRBD2 aligns across 12 bases. CDR3 size: 15 residues. Germline V CDR1 and CDR2: MDHEN, SYDVKM. The J segment lost 2 bases and the V segment lost 2 bases, leaving 0 bases of the junction unmatched. CDR3 residues: CASSLTSGGQETQYF. CDR3 nucleotides: TGTGCCAGCAGTTTAACTAGCGGGGGGCAAGAGACCCAGTACTTC.

The chain combines TRBV7-2 with TRBJ2-1; TRBD1 is a possible D gene (5 bases). Germline CDR1 reads SGHTA; CDR2 reads FQGNSA. Trimming removed 1 base from V and 4 bases from J, with 17 bases in between. The CDR3 spans 17 residues. CDR3 region: CASSLGGTSSGYNEQFF. CDR3 bases: TGTGCCAGCAGCTTAGGAGGCACGAGTTCAGGGTACAATGAGCAGTTCTTC.

This clone is a singleton in its sample. CDR3 nucleotide sequence: TGTGCCAGCAAGATCGCGGGGGAGCAGTACTTC. Its protein product is CASKIAGEQYF. V and J are TRBV2 and TRBJ2-7, with D perhaps matching TRBD2 (6 bases). The CDR3 is 11 amino acids. V dropped 7 bases and J dropped 7 bases, with 11 bases sitting between them. CDR1 SNHLY and CDR2 FYNNEI come from the germline V gene.

The rearrangement joins TRBV5-1 to TRBJ2-3, with 14 bases fitting TRBD2. The length of the CDR3 is 16 residues. The trim removed 7 bases at V and 1 base at J, leaving 5 bases unmatched. The germline V gene encodes CDR1 SGHRS and CDR2 YFSETQ. The CDR3 spells CASLRGLAGGTDTQYF. Here the CDR3 DNA reads TGCGCCAGCCTCAGGGGACTAGCGGGGGGCACAGATACGCAGTATTTT.

This chain uses TRBV11-2 with TRBJ2-3, with D perhaps TRBD1 (6 bases). Germline CDR1 SGHAT, CDR2 FQNNGV. The germline V and J ends were trimmed by 3 bases and 6 bases, with 13 bases remaining between them. The CDR3 consists of 14 residues. CDR3 amino acids: CASSFRGGPDTQYF. The DNA of the CDR3 is TGTGCCAGCAGCTTCCGAGGGGGTCCGGATACGCAGTATTTT.

This chain connects TRBV6-5 to TRBJ1-3; no firm D call. Deletions cut 8 bases from V and 4 bases from J, with 6 bases between. Germline assignment: CDR1 MNHEY and CDR2 SVGAGI. CDR3 length: 11 residues. The CDR3 protein is CASVRGNTIYF. For the CDR3, the DNA is TGTGCCAGCGTTAGAGGAAACACCATATATTTT.

This rearrangement joins TRBV2 to TRBJ1-4; D ambiguous. This CDR3 region has 15 residues. Germline V lookup: CDR1 SNHLY, CDR2 FYNNEI. Trimming stripped 6 bases from V and 0 bases from J, with 11 bases between. CDR3 sequence reads: CASRYTEATNEKLFF. The CDR3 nucleotides read TGTGCCAGCAGATACACCGAAGCAACTAATGAAAAACTGTTTTTT.

In its sample, this clone ranks as large. The genes are TRBV27 and TRBJ1-2; possible D gene TRBD1, 6 bases. This CDR3 has 14 residues. The V gene's germline CDR1 is MNHEY and CDR2 SMNVEV (reference sequence). The ends were cut back, 3 bases at V and 4 bases at J, with 12 bases in the middle. For the CDR3, the DNA is TGTGCCAGCAGTTTTGCGGGACACATCTATGGCTACACCTTC. Residues: CASSFAGHIYGYTF.

The chain uses TRBV18 and TRBJ2-1; 8 nucleotides align to TRBD1. V gave up 7 bases and J gave up 8 bases; unmatched junction bases: 13. The CDR3 sequence is 15 residues long. CDR1 and CDR2 (germline): KGHSH, LQKENI. The CDR3 coding sequence is TGTGCCAGCTACTCGACGGGCAGGGGGCCCCATGAGCAGTTCTTC. Its protein is CASYSTGRGPHEQFF.

The chain combines TRBV14 with TRBJ2-7; possible D gene TRBD1, 6 bases. The V and J ends lost 4 bases and 0 bases respectively, with 10 bases between them. This CDR3 region has 14 residues. CDR1 and CDR2 (germline): SGHDN, FVKESK. The CDR3 reads CASSLGTYSYEQYF. The CDR3 DNA sequence: TGTGCCAGCAGCCTCGGGACATACTCCTACGAGCAGTACTTC.

CDR3 loop: CASSSIQGMGYTF. The CDR3 coding sequence is TGTGCCAGCAGCTCAATACAGGGGATGGGCTACACCTTC. The rearrangement uses TRBV6-2 or TRBV6-3 and TRBJ1-2; TRBD1 matches at 7 bases. Germline lookup yields CDR1 MNHEY and CDR2 SVGEGT. CDR3 length: 13 amino acids. Trimming took 6 bases from V and 8 from J; bases not matched to a gene: 9.

The V and J genes are TRBV2 and TRBJ2-2; 9 nucleotides match TRBD1. The CDR3 runs to 13 residues. The germline V gene encodes CDR1 SNHLY and CDR2 FYNNEI. V trimming: 7 bases; J trimming: 4 bases; junction bases outside the gene matches: 1. CDR3 sequence: CASTTGGTGELFF. The CDR3 DNA is TGTGCCAGCACGACAGGGGGCACCGGGGAGCTGTTTTTT.

V is TRBV10-3 and J is TRBJ2-7; 13 bases fit TRBD2. V was pared by 9 bases and J by 2 bases, with 4 bases of the junction left unmatched. The germline CDR1 and CDR2 sequences are ENHRY and SYGVKD. This CDR3 spans 14 amino acids. The CDR3 region has the DNA TGTGCCATTTCCGGGACTAGCGGGGCCTACGAGCAGTACTTC. Protein: CAISGTSGAYEQYF.

This chain joins TRBV30 and TRBJ2-7; 7 nucleotides line up with TRBD1. The CDR3 runs to 11 residues. The junction had 1 base not matched to a gene; V was cut back by 5 bases and J by 3 bases. CDR1 and CDR2 (germline): GTSNPN, SVGIG (reference sequence). The chain's CDR3 is CAWAGGYEQYF. The CDR3 DNA is TGTGCCTGGGCAGGGGGCTACGAGCAGTACTTC.

The rearrangement uses TRBV2 and TRBJ1-2; 10 nucleotides line up with TRBD1. The CDR3 extends over 15 amino acids. Germline values: CDR1 SNHLY, CDR2 FYNNEI. The junction had 11 bases not matched to a gene; V was cut back by 6 bases and J by 7 bases. DNA of the CDR3: TGTGCCAGCAGGGCAACCGGGACAGGGGCCTTTGGCTACACCTTC. As protein: CASRATGTGAFGYTF.

The chain is built from TRBV12-3 or TRBV12-4 and TRBJ1-5; tentatively, D is TRBD1 (5 bases). The V gene lost 5 bases and the J gene lost 7 bases, with 12 bases spanning the gap. The CDR3 loop spans 13 amino acids. The CDR3 nucleotides read TGTGCCAGCAGTCCCAGGGCAGTACAGCCCCAGCATTTT. Protein: CASSPRAVQPQHF.

The V gene is TRBV11-2, the J gene TRBJ1-3; D unclear. Deletions cut 3 bases from V and 2 bases from J, with 8 bases between. Germline lookup yields CDR1 SGHAT and CDR2 FQNNGV. CDR3 length: 14 amino acids. DNA for the CDR3: TGTGCCAGCAGCTTCGGGGTCGCTGGAAACACCATATATTTT. Translating it yields CASSFGVAGNTIYF.

The J gene is TRBJ2-5, the V gene TRBV2; D remains ambiguous. The germline CDR1 and CDR2 sequences are SNHLY and FYNNEI. The CDR3 has 15 residues. V gave up 4 bases and J gave up 0 bases, with 12 bases separating them. The CDR3 DNA is TGTGCCAGCAGTGGGGCAGGATACGACCAAGAGACCCAGTACTTC. Its protein product is CASSGAGYDQETQYF. Using reference TRBV2 and TRBJ2-5 for the parts outside the CDR3, the full variable domain is EPEVTQTPSHQVTQMGQEVILRCVPISNHLYFYWYRQILGQKVEFLVSFYNNEISEKSEIFDDQFSVERPDGSNFTLKIRSTKLEDSAMYFCASSGAGYDQETQYFGPGTRLLVL.

The chain recombines TRBV6-5 with TRBJ1-6; 7 bases are shared with TRBD1. With 7 bases clipped from V and 7 bases from J, the junction kept 10 bases outside the gene matches. Germline-derived CDR1 and CDR2 are MNHEY and SVGAGI. The CDR3 length is 15 residues. CDR3 residues: CASTPRGQGNSPLHF. DNA for the CDR3: TGTGCCAGCACCCCGAGGGGGCAGGGGAATTCACCCCTCCACTTT.

The chain couples TRBV12-3 or TRBV12-4 to TRBJ2-1, with a weak D call TRBD2 (6 bases). Trimming pared 3 bases from V and 5 bases from J, leaving 8 bases between. The CDR3 is made up of 13 amino acids. This CDR3 is CASSLGLHNEQFF. In DNA form, the CDR3 reads TGTGCCAGCAGTTTGGGACTCCACAATGAGCAGTTCTTC.

At least ten counts were recorded for this clone. CDR3 protein: CASSVEGQVSDTQYF. In DNA, the CDR3 is TGTGCCAGCAGCGTAGAGGGACAGGTGTCAGATACGCAGTATTTT. The V call is TRBV9, the J call TRBJ2-3; the match to TRBD1 covers 8 bases. The germline CDR1 and CDR2 sequences are SGDLS and YYNGEE. The CDR3 runs 15 residues. Trimming removed 0 bases from V and 4 bases from J; junction bases left unmatched: 4.